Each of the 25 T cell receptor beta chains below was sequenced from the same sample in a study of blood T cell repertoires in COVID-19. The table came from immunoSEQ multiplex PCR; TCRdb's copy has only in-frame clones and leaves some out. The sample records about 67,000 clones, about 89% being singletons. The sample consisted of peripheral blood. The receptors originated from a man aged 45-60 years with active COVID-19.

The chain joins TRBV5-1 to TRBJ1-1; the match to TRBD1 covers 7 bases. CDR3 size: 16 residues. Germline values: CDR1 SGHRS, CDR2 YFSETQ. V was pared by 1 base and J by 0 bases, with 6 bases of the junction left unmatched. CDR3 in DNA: TGCGCCAGCAGCTTGAGGACAGGAGGTATGAACACTGAAGCTTTCTTT. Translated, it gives CASSLRTGGMNTEAFF.

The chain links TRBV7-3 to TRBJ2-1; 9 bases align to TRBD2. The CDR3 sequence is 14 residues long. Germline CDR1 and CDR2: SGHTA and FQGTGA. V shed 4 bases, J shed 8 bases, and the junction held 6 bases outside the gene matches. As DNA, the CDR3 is TGTGCCAGCAGCTCGGCCGGGACTAGCTATGAGCAGTTCTTC. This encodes CASSSAGTSYEQFF.

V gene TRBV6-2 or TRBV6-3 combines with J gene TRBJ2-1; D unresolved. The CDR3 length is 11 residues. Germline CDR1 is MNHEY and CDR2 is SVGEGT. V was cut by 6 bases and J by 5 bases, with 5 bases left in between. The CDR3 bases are TGTGCCAGCAGCTTCGACAATGAGCAGTTCTTC. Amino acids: CASSFDNEQFF.

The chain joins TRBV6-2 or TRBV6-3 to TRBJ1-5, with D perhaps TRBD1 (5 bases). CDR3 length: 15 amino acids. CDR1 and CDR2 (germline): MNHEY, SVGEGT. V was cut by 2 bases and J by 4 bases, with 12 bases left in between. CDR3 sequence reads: CASSYRQPLNQPQHF. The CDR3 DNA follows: TGTGCCAGCAGTTACCGACAGCCTCTGAATCAGCCCCAGCATTTT.

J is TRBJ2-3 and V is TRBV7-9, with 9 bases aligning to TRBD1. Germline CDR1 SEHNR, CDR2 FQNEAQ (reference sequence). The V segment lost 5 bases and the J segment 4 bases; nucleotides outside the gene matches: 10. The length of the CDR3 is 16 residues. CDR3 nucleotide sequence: TGTGCCAGCAGCCAAAATACAGGGGGCATGGCAGATACGCAGTATTTT. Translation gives CASSQNTGGMADTQYF.

CDR3 sequence: CASSQYLGQGPETQYF. The DNA of the CDR3 is TGTGCCAGCAGCCAATATCTGGGACAGGGGCCCGAGACCCAGTACTTC. The chain employs TRBV14 and TRBJ2-5, with 10 bases aligning to TRBD1. This CDR3 comprises 16 residues. V dropped 2 bases and J dropped 5; count of bases not matched to a gene: 8. Germline values: CDR1 SGHDN, CDR2 FVKESK.

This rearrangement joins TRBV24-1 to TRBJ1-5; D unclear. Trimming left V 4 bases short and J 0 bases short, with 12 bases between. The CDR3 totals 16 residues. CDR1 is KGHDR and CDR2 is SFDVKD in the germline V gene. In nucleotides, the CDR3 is TGTGCCACCAGTGAACCGGGCCGGGATAGCAATCAGCCCCAGCATTTT. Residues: CATSEPGRDSNQPQHF.

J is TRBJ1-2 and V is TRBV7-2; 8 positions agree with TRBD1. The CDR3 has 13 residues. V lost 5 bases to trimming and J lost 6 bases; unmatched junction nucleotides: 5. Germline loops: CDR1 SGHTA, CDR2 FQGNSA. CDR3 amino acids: CASSAGTGNGYTF. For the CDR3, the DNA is TGTGCCAGCAGCGCGGGGACAGGCAATGGCTACACCTTC.

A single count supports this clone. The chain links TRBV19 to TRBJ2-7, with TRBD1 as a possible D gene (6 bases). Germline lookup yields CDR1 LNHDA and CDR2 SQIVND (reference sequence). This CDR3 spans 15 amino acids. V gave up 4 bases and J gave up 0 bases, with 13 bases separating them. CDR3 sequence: CASSNRDTFSYEQYF. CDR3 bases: TGTGCCAGTAGTAATAGGGACACCTTCTCCTACGAGCAGTACTTC. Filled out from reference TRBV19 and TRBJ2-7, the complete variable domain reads DGGITQSPKYLFRKEGQNVTLSCEQNLNHDAMYWYRQDPGQGLRLIYYSQIVNDFQKGDIAEGYSVSREKKESFPLTVTSAQKNPTAFYLCASSNRDTFSYEQYFGPGTRLTVT.

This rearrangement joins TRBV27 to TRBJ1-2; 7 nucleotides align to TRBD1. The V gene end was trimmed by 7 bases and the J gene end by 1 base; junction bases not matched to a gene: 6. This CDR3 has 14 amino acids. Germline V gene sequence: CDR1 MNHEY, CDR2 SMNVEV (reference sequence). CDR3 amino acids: CASTWAGGNYGYTF. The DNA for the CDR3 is TGTGCCAGCACCTGGGCAGGGGGTAACTATGGCTACACCTTC.

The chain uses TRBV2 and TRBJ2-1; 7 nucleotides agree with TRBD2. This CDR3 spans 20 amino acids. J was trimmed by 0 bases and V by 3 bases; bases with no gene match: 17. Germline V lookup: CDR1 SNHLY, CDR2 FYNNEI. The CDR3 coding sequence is TGTGCCAGCAGTGATTCGAATAGCGGGTCGAGACTGAGCTCCTACAATGAGCAGTTCTTC. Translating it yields CASSDSNSGSRLSSYNEQFF. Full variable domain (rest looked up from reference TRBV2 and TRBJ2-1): EPEVTQTPSHQVTQMGQEVILRCVPISNHLYFYWYRQILGQKVEFLVSFYNNEISEKSEIFDDQFSVERPDGSNFTLKIRSTKLEDSAMYFCASSDSNSGSRLSSYNEQFFGPGTRLTVL.

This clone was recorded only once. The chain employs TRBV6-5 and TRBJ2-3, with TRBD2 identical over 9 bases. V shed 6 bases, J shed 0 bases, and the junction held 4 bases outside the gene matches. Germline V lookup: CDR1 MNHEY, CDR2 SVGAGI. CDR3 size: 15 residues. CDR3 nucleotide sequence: TGTGCCAGCAGCACTGGACTAGCGAGCACAGATACGCAGTATTTT. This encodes CASSTGLASTDTQYF.

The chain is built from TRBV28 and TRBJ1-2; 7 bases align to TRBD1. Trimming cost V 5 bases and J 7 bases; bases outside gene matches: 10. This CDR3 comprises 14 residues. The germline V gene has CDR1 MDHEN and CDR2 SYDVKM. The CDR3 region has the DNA TGTGCCAGCAGTGACTCCCGGGACAGATCTGGCTACACCTTC. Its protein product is CASSDSRDRSGYTF.

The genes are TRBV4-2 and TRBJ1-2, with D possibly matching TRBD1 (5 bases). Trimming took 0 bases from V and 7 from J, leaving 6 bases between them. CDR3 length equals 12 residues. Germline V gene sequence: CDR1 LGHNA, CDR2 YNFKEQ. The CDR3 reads CASSQDRGGYTF. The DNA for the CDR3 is TGTGCCAGCAGCCAAGATAGGGGTGGCTACACCTTC.

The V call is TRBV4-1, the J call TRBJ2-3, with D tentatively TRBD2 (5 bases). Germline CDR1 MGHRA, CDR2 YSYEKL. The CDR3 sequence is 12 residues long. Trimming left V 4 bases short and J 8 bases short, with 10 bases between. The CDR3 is CASSLTISTQYF. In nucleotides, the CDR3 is TGCGCCAGCAGCCTGACTATCAGTACGCAGTATTTT.

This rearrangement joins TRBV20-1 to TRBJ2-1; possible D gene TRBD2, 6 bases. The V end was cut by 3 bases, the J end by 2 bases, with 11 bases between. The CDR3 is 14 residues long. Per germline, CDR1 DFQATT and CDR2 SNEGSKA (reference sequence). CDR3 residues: CSASGGTPYNEQFF. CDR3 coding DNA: TGCAGTGCTAGTGGGGGGACTCCCTACAATGAGCAGTTCTTC.

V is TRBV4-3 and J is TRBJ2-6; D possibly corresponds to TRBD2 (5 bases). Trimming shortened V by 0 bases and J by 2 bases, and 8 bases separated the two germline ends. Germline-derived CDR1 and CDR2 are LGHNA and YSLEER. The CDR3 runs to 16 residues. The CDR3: CASSQDSAPGANVLTF. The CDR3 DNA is TGCGCCAGCAGCCAAGATAGCGCGCCTGGGGCCAACGTCCTGACTTTC.

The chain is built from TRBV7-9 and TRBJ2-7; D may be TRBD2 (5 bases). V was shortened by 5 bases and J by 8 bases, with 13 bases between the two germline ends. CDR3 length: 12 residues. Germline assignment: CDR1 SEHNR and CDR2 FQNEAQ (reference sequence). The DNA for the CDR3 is TGTGCCAGCAGCGAGGGCCATCCGAAGCAGTACTTC. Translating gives CASSEGHPKQYF.

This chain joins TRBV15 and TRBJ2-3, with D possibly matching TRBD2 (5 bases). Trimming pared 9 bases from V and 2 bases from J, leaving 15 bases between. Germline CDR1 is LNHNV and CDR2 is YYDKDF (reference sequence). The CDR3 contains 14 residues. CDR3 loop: CATKTGELTDTQYF. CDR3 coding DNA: TGTGCCACAAAAACCGGGGAACTCACAGATACGCAGTATTTT.

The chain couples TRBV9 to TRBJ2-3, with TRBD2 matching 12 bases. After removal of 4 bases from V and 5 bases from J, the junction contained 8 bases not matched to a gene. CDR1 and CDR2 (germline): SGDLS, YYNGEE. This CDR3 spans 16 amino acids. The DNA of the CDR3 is TGTGCCAGCAGCTCCTCCGCGGGACTAGCGGGAGATACGCAGTATTTT. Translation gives CASSSSAGLAGDTQYF.

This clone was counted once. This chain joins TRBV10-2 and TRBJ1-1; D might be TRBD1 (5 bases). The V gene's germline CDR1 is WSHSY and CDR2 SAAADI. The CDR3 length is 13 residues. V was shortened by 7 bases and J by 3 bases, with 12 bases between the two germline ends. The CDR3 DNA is TGCGCCAGCATGGGGGGGTATTACACTGAAGCTTTCTTT. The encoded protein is CASMGGYYTEAFF.

CDR3 sequence reads: CASRGQGAPNSPLHF. The CDR3 nucleotides are TGTGCCAGCAGAGGACAGGGGGCGCCTAATTCACCCCTCCACTTT. The genes are TRBV28 and TRBJ1-6; 11 bases align to TRBD1. The length of the CDR3 is 15 residues. J lost 6 bases, V lost 6 bases, and 4 bases had no gene match. CDR1 MDHEN and CDR2 SYDVKM come from the germline V gene.

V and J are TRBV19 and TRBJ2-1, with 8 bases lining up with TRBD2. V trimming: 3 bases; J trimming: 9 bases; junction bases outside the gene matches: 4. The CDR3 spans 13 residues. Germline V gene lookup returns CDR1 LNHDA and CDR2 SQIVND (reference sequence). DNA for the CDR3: TGTGCCAGTAGTATCGGGCGGGAGGTTGAGCAGTTCTTC. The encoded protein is CASSIGREVEQFF.

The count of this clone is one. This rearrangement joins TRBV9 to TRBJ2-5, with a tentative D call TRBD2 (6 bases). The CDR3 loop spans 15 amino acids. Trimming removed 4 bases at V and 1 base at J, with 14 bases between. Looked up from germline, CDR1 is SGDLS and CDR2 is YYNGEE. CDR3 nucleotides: TGTGCCAGCAGCAGACTCGAGGGACTCCAAGAGACCCAGTACTTC. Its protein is CASSRLEGLQETQYF.

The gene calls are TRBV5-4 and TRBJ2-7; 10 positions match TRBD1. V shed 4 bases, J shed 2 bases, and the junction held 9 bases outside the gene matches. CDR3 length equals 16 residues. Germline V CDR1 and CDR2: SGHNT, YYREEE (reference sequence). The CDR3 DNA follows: TGTGCCAGCAGCGCCCGGGACAGGGGACCCACCTACGAGCAGTACTTC. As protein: CASSARDRGPTYEQYF.